This T cell receptor (beta chain) was profiled in a study of T cells after yellow fever vaccination. TCRdb analysed the 5' RACE reads with MiXCR anew, one entry per CDR3 protein. The table has 140,000 to 150,000 distinct CDR3 sequences, 5% to 8% seen once. The CDR3 totals 15 residues. Germline loops: CDR1 SGHKS, CDR2 YYEKEE (reference sequence). After removal of 4 bases from V and 4 bases from J, the junction contained 9 bases not matched to a gene. The clonotype comes from a man aged 25 to 45 who received the YFV17D yellow fever vaccine. The rearrangement uses TRBV5-5 and TRBJ1-2; TRBD1 aligns across 8 bases. The sample was CD4+ T cells sorted from PBMCs, taken 10 days after the yellow fever booster vaccination. This CDR3 is CASSNRQGLSYGYTF. For the CDR3, the DNA is TGTGCCAGCAGCAACCGACAGGGGCTGAGCTATGGCTACACCTTC.